Reported below is one TCR beta chain. Its antigen target is currently unknown. No base quality values were provided; no much bigger clone lies one nucleotide off. These data come from a study of T cell responses to AZD1222 COVID-19 vaccine (dated by TCRdb to the early 2020s). With respect to the entire study: AZD1222 recipients with second doses at about 4 weeks or about 12 weeks were pooled, because spike-specific TCR depth and breadth did not differ between schedules. Enrollment into the trials was organized by age into subgroups of 18-55, 56-69 and 70-plus years, and those subgroups contained roughly 140, 27 and 60 TCR-sequenced participants, respectively. A total of 233 trial participants underwent TCR sequencing, of whom around 210 had received two doses of AZD1222 and around 25 had received two doses of the MenACWY control vaccine.

V is cut by 4 bases and J by 4 bases, and the space between the germline ends is 13 bases. Including the terminal cysteine and phenylalanine, the CDR3 comprises 15 residues. Here the CDR3 DNA is all that survives: 45 bases in frame from base 1. CDR1 is given as MNHEY and CDR2 as SVGAGI, both from the germline V gene. The sample's time point, from its label and the paper: baseline before first vaccination. Samples from vaccinated people were obtained from the UK trials COV001 and COV002, which included a single-blind randomized controlled phase 2/3 trial of AZD1222 (ChAdOx1 nCoV-19) in healthy adults. Trial participant PBMC samples were collected at day 0 and day 28 after the second dose for TCRbeta chain sequencing. The paper as a whole reports these results and caveats: Because no day 14 peak-response samples were available, repertoires were characterized only after the peak T cell response. The 56-69-year group was small, and its depth increase did not reach significance, likely because of low power. After two AZD1222 doses, both the breadth and the depth of spike-specific TCRs were significantly higher than at day 0 and than in MenACWY recipients. Vaccine-associated CD4 TCRs spanned the whole spike protein, with dominant responses in regions 160-218 and 743-854. Conclusions about previously exposed vaccinees are limited, since just 6 or 7 AZD1222 recipients were seropositive for SARS-CoV-2 at baseline. Participants were mostly white British and included more females than males, and it was suggested by the authors that clonal diversity may have been underestimated. Reportedly, almost half of the unique spike-specific TCRs recognized epitopes lying outside the regions that are mutated in the B.1.351 and B.1.1.7 variants.

The CDR3 regions of human TCRbeta chains were analyzed by immunosequencing. Regarding the original processing steps: TCRs in the repertoires were matched against a reference library of SARS-CoV-2-specific TCRs that had been generated with the MIRA antigen-specificity platform. Breadth meant the fraction of unique TCRs that were SARS-CoV-2-associated, whereas depth meant the fraction of total T cells that were SARS-CoV-2-associated. Using the MIRA data, each spike-specific TCR was assigned both to the spike region to which the TCR was reactive and to a CD4 or CD8 class. Log10-transformed breadth and depth values were compared by one-way ANOVA with Sidak's multiple comparisons tests. Imported from immuneACCESS, the table was reduced by TCRdb to in-frame sequences with V and J called. These copies leave out some clones; in studies compared against another copy, an unresolved V gene accounts for under half, and the cause of the remainder is not known. V, J and clone size are those of that table, while D and trimming were read from the DNA. The sample yields about 81,000 clones; 92% were counted once. Approximately 5.2% of the sample rests with the top ten.

The receptor was isolated from an adult in good health. The V gene is TRBV6-5 and the J gene is TRBJ2-2, with a tentative D gene TRBD2 over 5 matching bases. The sample was peripheral blood, taken on day 0 of AZD1222 vaccination. The CDR3 reads as follows: CASSSLAGITGELFF. The nucleotide sequence reads as follows: TGTGCCAGCAGTTCCCTAGCAGGTATCACCGGGGAGCTGTTTTTT.